This is a list of T cell receptor beta chains from one sample in a study of OX40 agonist ivuxolimab in advanced cancers. Data came from immunoSEQ multiplex PCR; TCRdb stores just in-frame clones and leaves some out. Of 60,000 or so clones detected, over 80% appear once; the ten largest clones hold roughly 27%. The specimen comprised CD4+ or CD8+ T cells sorted from blood, sampled in a trial of the OX40 agonist ivuxolimab. These TCRs come from an adult with an advanced solid tumor such as melanoma, head and neck, liver or kidney cancer. The CDR3 runs from the conserved cysteine through the conserved F or W.

j_gene: TRBJ2-1; len: 14; v_gene: TRBV27; CDR3aa: CASQPWQGFNEQFF
j_gene: TRBJ2-1; len: 16; v_gene: TRBV7-8; CDR3aa: CASSLWQGTSYNEQFF
j_gene: TRBJ2-5; len: 13; v_gene: TRBV10-1; CDR3aa: CASSTSGMMAQYF
j_gene: TRBJ2-7; len: 12; v_gene: TRBV5-4; CDR3aa: CASSLDQYEQYF
j_gene: TRBJ1-5; len: 15; v_gene: TRBV28; CDR3aa: CASSFGPGSNQPQHF
j_gene: TRBJ1-2; len: 15; v_gene: TRBV27; CDR3aa: CASSFGPQGGGGYTF
j_gene: TRBJ2-3; len: 15; v_gene: TRBV2; CDR3aa: CASSERFFRSYTQYF
j_gene: TRBJ1-4; len: 13; v_gene: TRBV30; CDR3aa: CAWSKGASEKLFF
j_gene: TRBJ1-1; len: 14; v_gene: TRBV5-1; CDR3aa: CASSDSLMSTEAFF
j_gene: TRBJ2-3; len: 15; v_gene: TRBV4-2; CDR3aa: CASSHPSGVTDTQYF
j_gene: TRBJ1-2; len: 14; v_gene: TRBV6-4; CDR3aa: CASSPGGPDYGYTF
j_gene: TRBJ2-3; len: 17; v_gene: TRBV9; CDR3aa: CASSARLAGGSKDTQYF
j_gene: TRBJ2-5; len: 13; v_gene: TRBV5-1; CDR3aa: CASNDGAQETQYF
j_gene: TRBJ1-1; len: 16; v_gene: TRBV7-8; CDR3aa: CASSARDRVWNTEAFF
j_gene: TRBJ1-1; len: 14; v_gene: TRBV5-6; CDR3aa: CASSLARAGTEAFF
j_gene: TRBJ1-4; len: 15; v_gene: TRBV15; CDR3aa: CATSNRQGANEKLFF
j_gene: TRBJ2-1; len: 14; v_gene: TRBV5-1; CDR3aa: CASSLVTGRDEQFF
j_gene: TRBJ1-3; len: 15; v_gene: TRBV18; CDR3aa: CASSPPGSSGNTIYF
j_gene: TRBJ2-1; len: 11; v_gene: TRBV7-6; CDR3aa: CASSVRHEQFF
j_gene: TRBJ2-2; len: 15; v_gene: TRBV11-2; CDR3aa: CASSLSGTNTGELFF
j_gene: TRBJ1-2; len: 15; v_gene: TRBV6-6; CDR3aa: CASSAGTGVRYGYTF
j_gene: TRBJ1-2; len: 13; v_gene: TRBV5-4; CDR3aa: CASSTEGNYGYTF
j_gene: TRBJ2-7; len: 13; v_gene: TRBV6-5; CDR3aa: CASKRQSSYEQYF
j_gene: TRBJ2-2; len: 15; v_gene: TRBV7-9; CDR3aa: CASSWTGEGTGELFF
j_gene: TRBJ2-5; len: 17; v_gene: TRBV5-1; CDR3aa: CASSFGTGGAPGETQYF
j_gene: TRBJ1-5; len: 17; v_gene: TRBV30; CDR3aa: CAWSVGRNSNSNQPQHF
j_gene: TRBJ1-4; len: 15; v_gene: TRBV4-1; CDR3aa: CASSLRGGINEKLFF
j_gene: TRBJ2-2; len: 15; v_gene: TRBV18; CDR3aa: CASSPLSGYDGELFF
j_gene: TRBJ1-2; len: 16; v_gene: TRBV30; CDR3aa: CAWKGPGQGDDYGYTF
j_gene: TRBJ2-2; len: 14; v_gene: TRBV10-3; CDR3aa: CATHSGRSTGELFF
j_gene: TRBJ1-6; len: 16; v_gene: TRBV10-3; CDR3aa: CAISDFAGVYNSPLHF
j_gene: TRBJ2-5; len: 14; v_gene: TRBV5-1; CDR3aa: CASSFSGSAETQYF
j_gene: TRBJ2-4; len: 16; v_gene: TRBV19; CDR3aa: CASSTVQALAKNIQYF
j_gene: TRBJ2-7; len: 16; v_gene: TRBV5-1; CDR3aa: CASSLDAGGTSYEQYF
j_gene: TRBJ1-5; len: 14; v_gene: TRBV9; CDR3aa: CASSVRPWAQPQHF
j_gene: TRBJ2-7; len: 15; v_gene: TRBV7-2; CDR3aa: CASTLAGGDSYEQYF
j_gene: TRBJ2-2; len: 14; v_gene: TRBV5-6; CDR3aa: CASSRSTWAGELFF